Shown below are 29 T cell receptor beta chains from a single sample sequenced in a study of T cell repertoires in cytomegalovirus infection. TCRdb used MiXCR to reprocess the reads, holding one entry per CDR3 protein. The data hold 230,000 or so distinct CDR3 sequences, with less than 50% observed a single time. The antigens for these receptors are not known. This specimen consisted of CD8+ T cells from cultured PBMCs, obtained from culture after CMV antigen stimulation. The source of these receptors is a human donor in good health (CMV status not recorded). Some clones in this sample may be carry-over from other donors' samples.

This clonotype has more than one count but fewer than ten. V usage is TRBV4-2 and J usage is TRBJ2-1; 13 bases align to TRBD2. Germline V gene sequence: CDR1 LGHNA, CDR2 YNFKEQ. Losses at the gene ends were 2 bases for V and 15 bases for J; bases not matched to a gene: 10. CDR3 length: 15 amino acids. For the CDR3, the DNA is TGTGCCAGCAGCCAAAGCACCGGACTAGCGGGAGACCGGTTCTTC. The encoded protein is CASSQSTGLAGDRFF.

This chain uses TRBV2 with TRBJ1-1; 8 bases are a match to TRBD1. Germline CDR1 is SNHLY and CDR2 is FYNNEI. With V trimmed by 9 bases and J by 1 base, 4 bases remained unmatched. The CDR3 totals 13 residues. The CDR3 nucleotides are TGTGCCAGAAGGGACAGGAAGAACACTGAAGCTTTCTTT. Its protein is CARRDRKNTEAFF. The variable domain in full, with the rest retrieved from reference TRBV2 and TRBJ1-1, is EPEVTQTPSHQVTQMGQEVILRCVPISNHLYFYWYRQILGQKVEFLVSFYNNEISEKSEIFDDQFSVERPDGSNFTLKIRSTKLEDSAMYFCARRDRKNTEAFFGQGTRLTVV.

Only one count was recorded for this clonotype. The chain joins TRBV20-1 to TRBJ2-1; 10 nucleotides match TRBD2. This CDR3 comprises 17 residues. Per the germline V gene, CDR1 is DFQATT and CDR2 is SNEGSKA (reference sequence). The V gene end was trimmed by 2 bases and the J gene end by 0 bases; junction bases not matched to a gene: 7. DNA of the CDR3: TGCAGTGCTAGACCCGCTAGCGGGAGTCTCTCCTACAATGAGCAGTTCTTC. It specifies CSARPASGSLSYNEQFF.

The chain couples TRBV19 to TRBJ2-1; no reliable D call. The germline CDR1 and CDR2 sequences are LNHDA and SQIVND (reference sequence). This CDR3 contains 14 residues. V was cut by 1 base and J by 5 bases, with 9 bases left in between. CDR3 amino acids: CASSIAQANNEQFF. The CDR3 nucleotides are TGTGCCAGTAGTATAGCGCAGGCGAACAATGAGCAGTTCTTC.

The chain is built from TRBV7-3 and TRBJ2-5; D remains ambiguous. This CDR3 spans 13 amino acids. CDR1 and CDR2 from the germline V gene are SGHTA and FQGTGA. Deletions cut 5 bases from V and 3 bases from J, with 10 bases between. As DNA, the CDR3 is TGTGCCAGCAGCCGATCCGTCGAAGAGACCCAGTACTTC. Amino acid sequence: CASSRSVEETQYF.

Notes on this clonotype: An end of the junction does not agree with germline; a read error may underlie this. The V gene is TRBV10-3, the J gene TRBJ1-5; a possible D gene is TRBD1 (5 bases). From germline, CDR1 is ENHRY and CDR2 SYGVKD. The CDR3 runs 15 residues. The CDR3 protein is CAISVGDSSDQPQHF. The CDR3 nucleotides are TGTGCCATCAGTGTAGGAGACAGTAGCGATCAGCCCCAGCATTTT.

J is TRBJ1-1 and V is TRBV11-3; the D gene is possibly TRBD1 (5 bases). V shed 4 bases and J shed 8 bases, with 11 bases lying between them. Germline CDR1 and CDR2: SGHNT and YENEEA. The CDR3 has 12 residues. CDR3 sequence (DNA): TGTGCCAGCAGCTCTTGGGGGGGGGAAGCTTTCTTT. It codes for CASSSWGGEAFF.

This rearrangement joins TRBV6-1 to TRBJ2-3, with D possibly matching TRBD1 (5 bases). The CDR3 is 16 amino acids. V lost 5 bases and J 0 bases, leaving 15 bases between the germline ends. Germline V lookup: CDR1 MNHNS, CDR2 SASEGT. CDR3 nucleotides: TGTGCCAGCAGTACCCCCAGGGTGACTAGCACAGATACGCAGTATTTT. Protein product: CASSTPRVTSTDTQYF.

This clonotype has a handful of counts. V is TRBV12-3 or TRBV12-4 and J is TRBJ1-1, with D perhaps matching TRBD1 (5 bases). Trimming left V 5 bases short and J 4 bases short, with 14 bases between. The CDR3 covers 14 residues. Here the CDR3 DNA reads TGTGCCAGCAGTCCGACTCTAGGGGCCACTGAAGCTTTCTTT. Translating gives CASSPTLGATEAFF.

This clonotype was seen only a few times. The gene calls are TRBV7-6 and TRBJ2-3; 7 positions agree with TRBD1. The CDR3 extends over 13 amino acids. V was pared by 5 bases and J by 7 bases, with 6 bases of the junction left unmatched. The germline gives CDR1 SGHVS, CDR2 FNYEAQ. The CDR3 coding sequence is TGTGCCAGCAGCCACTCAGGGGGAAATACGCAGTATTTT. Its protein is CASSHSGGNTQYF. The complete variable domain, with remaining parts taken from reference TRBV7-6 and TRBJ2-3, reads GAGVSQSPRYKVTKRGQDVALRCDPISGHVSLYWYRQALGQGPEFLTYFNYEAQQDKSGLPNDRFSAERPEGSISTLTIQRTEQRDSAMYRCASSHSGGNTQYFGPGTRLTVL.

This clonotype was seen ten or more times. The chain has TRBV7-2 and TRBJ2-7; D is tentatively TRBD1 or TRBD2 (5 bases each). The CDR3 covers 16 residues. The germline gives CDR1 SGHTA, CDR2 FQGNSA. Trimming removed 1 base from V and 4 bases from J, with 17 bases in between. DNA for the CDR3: TGTGCCAGCAGCTTAGAGGGGAACAGCGGAGCTTACGAGCAGTACTTC. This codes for CASSLEGNSGAYEQYF.

CDR3 DNA sequence: TGTGCCAGCAGCAAGACCGGGAGTCAGCCCCAGCATTTT. Translation gives CASSKTGSQPQHF. The chain is built from TRBV7-4 and TRBJ1-5; D unclear. Germline lookup yields CDR1 SGHVT and CDR2 SQSDAQ. There are 13 residues in the CDR3. V dropped 5 bases and J dropped 6 bases, with 11 bases sitting between them.

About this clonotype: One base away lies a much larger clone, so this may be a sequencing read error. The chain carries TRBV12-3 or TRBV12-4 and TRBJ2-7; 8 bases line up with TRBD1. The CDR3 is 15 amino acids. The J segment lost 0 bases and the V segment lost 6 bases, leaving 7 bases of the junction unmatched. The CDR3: CASSLRTGSSYEQYF. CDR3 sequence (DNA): TGTGCCAGCAGCTTACGGACAGGGAGCTCCTACGAGCAGTACTTC.

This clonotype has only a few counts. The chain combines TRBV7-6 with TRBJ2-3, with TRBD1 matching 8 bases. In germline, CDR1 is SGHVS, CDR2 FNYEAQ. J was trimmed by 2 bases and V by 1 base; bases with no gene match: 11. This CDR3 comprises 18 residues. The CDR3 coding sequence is TGTGCCAGCAGCTTAGAATTGACAGGGGCAGAGACCACAGATACGCAGTATTTT. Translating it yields CASSLELTGAETTDTQYF.

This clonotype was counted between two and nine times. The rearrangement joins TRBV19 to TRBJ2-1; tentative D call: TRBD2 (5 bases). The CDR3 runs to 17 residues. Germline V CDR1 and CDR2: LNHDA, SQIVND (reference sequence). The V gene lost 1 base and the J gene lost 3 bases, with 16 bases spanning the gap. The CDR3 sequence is CASSIAQRTWGYNEQFF. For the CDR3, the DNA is TGTGCCAGTAGTATAGCCCAGCGGACTTGGGGCTACAATGAGCAGTTCTTC.

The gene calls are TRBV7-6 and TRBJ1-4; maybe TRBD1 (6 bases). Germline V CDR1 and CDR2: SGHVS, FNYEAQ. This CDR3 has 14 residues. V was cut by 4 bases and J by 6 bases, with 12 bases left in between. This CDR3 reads CASSWGAVDEKLFF. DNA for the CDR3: TGTGCCAGCAGCTGGGGGGCCGTAGATGAAAAACTGTTTTTT.

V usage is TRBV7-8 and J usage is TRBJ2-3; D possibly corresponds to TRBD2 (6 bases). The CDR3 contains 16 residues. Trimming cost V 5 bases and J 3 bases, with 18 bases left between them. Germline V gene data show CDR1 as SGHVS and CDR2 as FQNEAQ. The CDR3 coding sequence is TGTGCCAGCAGCCTTTGGACTATCGGGATAACAGATACGCAGTATTTT. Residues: CASSLWTIGITDTQYF.

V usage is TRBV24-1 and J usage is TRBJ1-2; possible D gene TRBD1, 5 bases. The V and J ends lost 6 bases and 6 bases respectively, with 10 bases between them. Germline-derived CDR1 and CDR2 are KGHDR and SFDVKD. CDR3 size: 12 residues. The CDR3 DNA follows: TGTGCCACCAGTCTGCCGGGACATGGCTACACCTTC. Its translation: CATSLPGHGYTF.

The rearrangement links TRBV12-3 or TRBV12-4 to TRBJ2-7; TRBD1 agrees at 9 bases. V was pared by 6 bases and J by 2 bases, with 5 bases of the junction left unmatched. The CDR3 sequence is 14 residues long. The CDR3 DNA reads TGTGCCAGCAGGGGACAGGGCTCGACCTACGAGCAGTACTTC. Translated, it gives CASRGQGSTYEQYF.

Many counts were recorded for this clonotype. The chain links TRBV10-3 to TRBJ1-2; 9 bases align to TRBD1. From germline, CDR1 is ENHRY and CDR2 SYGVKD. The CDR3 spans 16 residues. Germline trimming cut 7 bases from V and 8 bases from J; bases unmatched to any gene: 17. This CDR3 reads CAINSGTGPLGFGYTF. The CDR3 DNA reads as TGTGCCATCAACTCCGGGACAGGGCCACTCGGGTTCGGCTACACCTTC.

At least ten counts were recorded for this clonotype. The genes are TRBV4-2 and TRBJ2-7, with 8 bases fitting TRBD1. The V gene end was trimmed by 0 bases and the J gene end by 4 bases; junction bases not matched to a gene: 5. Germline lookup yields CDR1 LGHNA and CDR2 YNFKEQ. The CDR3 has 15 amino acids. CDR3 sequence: CASSQEGTGGYEQYF. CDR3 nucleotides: TGTGCCAGCAGCCAAGAAGGGACAGGTGGGTACGAGCAGTACTTC.

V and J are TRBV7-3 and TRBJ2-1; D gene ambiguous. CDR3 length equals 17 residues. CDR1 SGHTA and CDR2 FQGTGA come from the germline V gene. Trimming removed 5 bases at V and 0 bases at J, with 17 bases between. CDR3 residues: CASSTLGPASSYNEQFF. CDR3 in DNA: TGTGCCAGCAGCACCCTAGGTCCCGCAAGCTCCTACAATGAGCAGTTCTTC.

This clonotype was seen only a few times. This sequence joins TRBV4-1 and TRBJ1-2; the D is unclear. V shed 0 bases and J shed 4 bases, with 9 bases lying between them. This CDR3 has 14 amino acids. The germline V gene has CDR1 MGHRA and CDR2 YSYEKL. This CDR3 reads CASSQEKGTYGYTF. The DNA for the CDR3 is TGCGCCAGCAGCCAAGAAAAGGGTACCTATGGCTACACCTTC.

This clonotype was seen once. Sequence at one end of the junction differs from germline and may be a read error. DNA for the CDR3: TGCGCCAGCAGCCGAGACTCCTACGAGCGGTACTTC. Translation: CASSRDSYERYF. The chain uses TRBV4-1 and TRBJ2-7; D is unresolved. This CDR3 comprises 12 residues. Germline assignment: CDR1 MGHRA and CDR2 YSYEKL.

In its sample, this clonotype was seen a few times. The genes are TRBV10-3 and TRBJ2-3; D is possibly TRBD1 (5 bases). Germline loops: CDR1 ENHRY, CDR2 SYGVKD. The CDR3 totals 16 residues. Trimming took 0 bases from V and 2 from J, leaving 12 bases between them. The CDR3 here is CAISESGASVTDTQYF. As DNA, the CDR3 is TGTGCCATCAGTGAGTCTGGGGCCAGCGTCACAGATACGCAGTATTTT.

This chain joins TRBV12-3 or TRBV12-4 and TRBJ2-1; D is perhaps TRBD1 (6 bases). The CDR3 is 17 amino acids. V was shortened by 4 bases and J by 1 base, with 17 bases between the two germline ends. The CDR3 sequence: CASSSGYDRRSYNEQFF. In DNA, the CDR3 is TGTGCCAGCAGTTCCGGTTACGACAGGCGTTCCTACAATGAGCAGTTCTTC.

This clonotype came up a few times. The CDR3 DNA reads TGTGCCAGCAGCCCCGGACAGGGGGGCATGAACACTGAAGCTTTCTTT. Amino acid sequence: CASSPGQGGMNTEAFF. The chain employs TRBV7-3 and TRBJ1-1, with 10 nucleotides matching TRBD1. CDR1 and CDR2 (germline): SGHTA, FQGTGA. Germline trimming cut 5 bases from V and 0 bases from J; bases unmatched to any gene: 6. The CDR3 length is 16 residues.

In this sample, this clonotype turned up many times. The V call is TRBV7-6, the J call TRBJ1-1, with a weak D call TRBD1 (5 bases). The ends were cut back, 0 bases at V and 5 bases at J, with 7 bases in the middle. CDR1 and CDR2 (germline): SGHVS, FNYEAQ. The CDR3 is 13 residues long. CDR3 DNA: TGTGCCAGCAGCTTAGCCCCAGGGACTGAAGCTTTCTTT. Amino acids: CASSLAPGTEAFF.

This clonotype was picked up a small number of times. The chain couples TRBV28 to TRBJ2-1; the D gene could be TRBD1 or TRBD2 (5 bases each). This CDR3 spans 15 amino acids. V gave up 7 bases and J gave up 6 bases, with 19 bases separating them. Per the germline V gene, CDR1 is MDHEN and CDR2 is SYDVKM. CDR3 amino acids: CASTLTGGTGNEQFF. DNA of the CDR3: TGTGCCAGCACCTTAACAGGAGGCACTGGCAATGAGCAGTTCTTC. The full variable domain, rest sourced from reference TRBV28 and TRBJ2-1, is DVKVTQSSRYLVKRTGEKVFLECVQDMDHENMFWYRQDPGLGLRLIYFSYDVKMKEKGDIPEGYSVSREKKERFSLILESASTNQTSMYLCASTLTGGTGNEQFFGPGTRLTVL.